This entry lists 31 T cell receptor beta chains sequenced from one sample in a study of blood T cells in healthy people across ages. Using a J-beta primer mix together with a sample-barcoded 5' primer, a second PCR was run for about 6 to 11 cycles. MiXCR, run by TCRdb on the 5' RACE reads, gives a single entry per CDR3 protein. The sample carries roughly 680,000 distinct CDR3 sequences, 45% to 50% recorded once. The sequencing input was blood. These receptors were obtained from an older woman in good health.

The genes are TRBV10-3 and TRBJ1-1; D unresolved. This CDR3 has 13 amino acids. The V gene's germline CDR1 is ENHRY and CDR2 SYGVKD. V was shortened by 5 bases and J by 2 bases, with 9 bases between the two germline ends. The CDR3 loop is CAISNGENTEAFF. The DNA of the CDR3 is TGTGCCATCAGTAACGGGGAAAACACTGAAGCTTTCTTT.

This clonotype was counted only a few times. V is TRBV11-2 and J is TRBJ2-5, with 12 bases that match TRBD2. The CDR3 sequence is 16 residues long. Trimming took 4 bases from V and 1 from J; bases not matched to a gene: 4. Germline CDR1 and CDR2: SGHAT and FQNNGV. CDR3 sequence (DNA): TGTGCCAGCAGCTCCGGGACTAGCGGGCCCCAAGAGACCCAGTACTTC. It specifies CASSSGTSGPQETQYF.

CDR3 in DNA: TGTGCCAGCAGCTTCCGGGGACAGCTTGGAAACACCATATATTTT. It encodes CASSFRGQLGNTIYF. V and J are TRBV7-2 and TRBJ1-3; 7 positions match TRBD1. J gave up 3 bases and V 3 bases, and 5 bases lay outside the gene matches. The CDR3 covers 15 residues. Germline V lookup: CDR1 SGHTA, CDR2 FQGNSA.

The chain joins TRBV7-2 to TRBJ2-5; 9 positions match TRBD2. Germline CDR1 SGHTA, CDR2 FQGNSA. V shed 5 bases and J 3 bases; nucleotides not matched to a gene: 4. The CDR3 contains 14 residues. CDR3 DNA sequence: TGTGCCAGCAGCCCTAGCGGGAACAAAGAGACCCAGTACTTC. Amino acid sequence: CASSPSGNKETQYF.

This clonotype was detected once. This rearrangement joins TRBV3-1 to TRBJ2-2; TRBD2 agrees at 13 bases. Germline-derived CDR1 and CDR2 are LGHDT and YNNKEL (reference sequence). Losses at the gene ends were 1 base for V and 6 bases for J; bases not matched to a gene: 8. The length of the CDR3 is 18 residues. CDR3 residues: CASSQGFTSGRDAGELFF. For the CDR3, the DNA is TGTGCCAGCAGCCAAGGGTTCACTAGCGGGAGGGATGCCGGGGAGCTGTTTTTT.

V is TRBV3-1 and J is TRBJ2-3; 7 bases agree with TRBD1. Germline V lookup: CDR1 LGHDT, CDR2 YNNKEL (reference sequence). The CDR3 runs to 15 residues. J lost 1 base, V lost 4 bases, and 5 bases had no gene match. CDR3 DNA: TGTGCCAGCAGCCGGACTGACAGGGGCACAGATACGCAGTATTTT. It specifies CASSRTDRGTDTQYF.

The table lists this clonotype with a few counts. The CDR3 region is CASSELGTSGDIQYF. Written as DNA, the CDR3 is TGCGCCAGCAGTGAGTTGGGCACTAGCGGGGATATTCAGTACTTC. The chain employs TRBV10-2 and TRBJ2-4, with 10 bases matching TRBD2. Per germline, CDR1 WSHSY and CDR2 SAAADI. This CDR3 is built from 15 residues. Trimming took 1 base from V and 10 from J; bases not matched to a gene: 7.

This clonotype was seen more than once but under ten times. The CDR3 loop reads CASSLEWSRPQYF. The CDR3 nucleotides read TGTGCCAGCAGCTTAGAGTGGAGTCGGCCGCAGTATTTT. The rearrangement joins TRBV7-3 to TRBJ2-3, with D uncertain. CDR1 and CDR2 (germline): SGHTA, FQGTGA. Trimming cost V 2 bases and J 10 bases, with 13 bases left between them. The CDR3 consists of 13 residues.

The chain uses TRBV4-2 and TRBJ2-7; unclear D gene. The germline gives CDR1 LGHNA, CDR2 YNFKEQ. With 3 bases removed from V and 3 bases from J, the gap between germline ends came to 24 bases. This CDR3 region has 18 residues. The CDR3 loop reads CASSHHPERYSLDYEQYF. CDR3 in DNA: TGTGCCAGCAGCCATCACCCTGAGAGGTACTCCCTCGACTACGAGCAGTACTTC.

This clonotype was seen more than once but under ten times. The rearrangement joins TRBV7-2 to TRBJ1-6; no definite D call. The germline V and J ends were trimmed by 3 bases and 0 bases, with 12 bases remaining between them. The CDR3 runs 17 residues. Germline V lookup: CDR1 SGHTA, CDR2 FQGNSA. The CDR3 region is CASSFRRQSSYNSPLHF. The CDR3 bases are TGTGCCAGCAGCTTTCGCCGACAAAGCTCCTATAATTCACCCCTCCACTTT.

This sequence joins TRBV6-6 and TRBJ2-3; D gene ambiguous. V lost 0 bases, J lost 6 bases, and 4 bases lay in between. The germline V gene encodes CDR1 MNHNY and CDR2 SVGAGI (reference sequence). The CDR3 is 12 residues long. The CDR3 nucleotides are TGTGCCAGCAGTTACTCAGACGATACGCAGTATTTT. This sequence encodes CASSYSDDTQYF.

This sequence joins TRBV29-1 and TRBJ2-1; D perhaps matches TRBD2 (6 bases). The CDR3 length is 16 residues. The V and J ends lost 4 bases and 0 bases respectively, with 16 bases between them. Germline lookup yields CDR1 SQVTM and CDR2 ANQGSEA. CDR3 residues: CSVGGVQDYSYNEQFF. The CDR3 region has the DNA TGCAGCGTTGGGGGAGTTCAGGACTACTCCTACAATGAGCAGTTCTTC.

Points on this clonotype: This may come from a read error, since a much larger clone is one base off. The CDR3 DNA reads TGTACCAGCAGCCCTGGGACAGGAGGGGAGAACTATGGCTACACCTTC. Amino acid sequence: CTSSPGTGGENYGYTF. The chain joins TRBV4-2 to TRBJ1-2, with 8 nucleotides matching TRBD1. CDR3 length: 16 amino acids. CDR1 is LGHNA and CDR2 is YNFKEQ in the germline V gene.

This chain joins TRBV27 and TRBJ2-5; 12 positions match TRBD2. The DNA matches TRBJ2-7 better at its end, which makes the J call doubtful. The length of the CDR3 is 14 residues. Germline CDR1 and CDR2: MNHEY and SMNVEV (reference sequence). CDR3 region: CASSRLAGENEQYF. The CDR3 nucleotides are TGTGCCAGCAGTAGACTAGCGGGAGAAAACGAGCAGTACTTC.

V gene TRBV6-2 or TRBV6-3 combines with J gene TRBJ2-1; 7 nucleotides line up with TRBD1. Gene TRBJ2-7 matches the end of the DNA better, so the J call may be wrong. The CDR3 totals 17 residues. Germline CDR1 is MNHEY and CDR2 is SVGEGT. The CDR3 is CASSYSRTGRIYNEQYF. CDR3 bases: TGTGCCAGCAGTTACTCAAGGACAGGCCGAATATACAATGAGCAGTACTTC.

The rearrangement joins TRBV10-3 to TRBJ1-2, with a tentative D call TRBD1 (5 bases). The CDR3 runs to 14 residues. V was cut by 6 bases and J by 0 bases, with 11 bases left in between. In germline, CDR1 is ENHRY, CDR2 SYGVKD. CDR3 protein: CAISRAFANYGYTF. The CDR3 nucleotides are TGTGCCATCAGCAGGGCGTTTGCTAACTATGGCTACACCTTC.

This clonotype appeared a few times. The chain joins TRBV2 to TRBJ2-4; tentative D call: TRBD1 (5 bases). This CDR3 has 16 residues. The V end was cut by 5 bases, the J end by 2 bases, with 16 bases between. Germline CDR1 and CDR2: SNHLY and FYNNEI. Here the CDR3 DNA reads TGTGCCAGCAGTATCGAGCCCTACAGGACCAAAAACATTCAGTACTTC. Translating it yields CASSIEPYRTKNIQYF.

The CDR3 nucleotides are TGCAGCGGCCAAGAGGGGGGGTACAATGAGCAGTACTTC. Translation: CSGQEGGYNEQYF. The rearrangement links TRBV29-1 to TRBJ2-5, with D tentatively TRBD2 (7 bases). The V end lost 7 bases, the J end lost 11 bases, and 23 bases lay between the germline ends. The CDR3 extends over 13 amino acids. The V gene's germline CDR1 is SQVTM and CDR2 ANQGSEA.

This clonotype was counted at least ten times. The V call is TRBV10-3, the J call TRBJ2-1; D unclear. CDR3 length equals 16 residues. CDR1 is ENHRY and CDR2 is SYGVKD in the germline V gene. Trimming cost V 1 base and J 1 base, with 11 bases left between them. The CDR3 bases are TGTGCCATCAGTGAGTTGCGTACCCGATCCTACAATGAGCAGTTCTTC. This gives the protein CAISELRTRSYNEQFF.

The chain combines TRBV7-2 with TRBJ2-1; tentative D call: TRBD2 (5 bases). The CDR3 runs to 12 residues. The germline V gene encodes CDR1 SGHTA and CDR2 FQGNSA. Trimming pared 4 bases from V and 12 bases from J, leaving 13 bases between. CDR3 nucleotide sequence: TGTGCCAGCAGCTCTAGTGGTAGCGTGCAGTTCTTC. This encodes CASSSSGSVQFF.

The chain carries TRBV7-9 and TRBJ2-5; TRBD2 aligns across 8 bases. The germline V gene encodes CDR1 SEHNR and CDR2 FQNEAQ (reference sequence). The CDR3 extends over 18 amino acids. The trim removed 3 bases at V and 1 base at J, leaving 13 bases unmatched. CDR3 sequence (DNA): TGTGCCAGCAGCTTTTTCGGGACTAGTGCCCCAACCCAAGAGACCCAGTACTTC. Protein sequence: CASSFFGTSAPTQETQYF. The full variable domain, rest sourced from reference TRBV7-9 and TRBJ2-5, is DTGVSQNPRHKITKRGQNVTFRCDPISEHNRLYWYRQTLGQGPEFLTYFQNEAQLEKSRLLSDRFSAERPKGSFSTLEIQRTEQGDSAMYLCASSFFGTSAPTQETQYFGPGTRLLVL.

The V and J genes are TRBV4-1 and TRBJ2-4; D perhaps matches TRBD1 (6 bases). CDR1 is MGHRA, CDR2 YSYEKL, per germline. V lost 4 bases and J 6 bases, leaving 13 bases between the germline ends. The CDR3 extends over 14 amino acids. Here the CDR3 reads CASSPQGFGNIQYF. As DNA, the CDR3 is TGCGCCAGCAGCCCACAGGGATTCGGAAACATTCAGTACTTC.

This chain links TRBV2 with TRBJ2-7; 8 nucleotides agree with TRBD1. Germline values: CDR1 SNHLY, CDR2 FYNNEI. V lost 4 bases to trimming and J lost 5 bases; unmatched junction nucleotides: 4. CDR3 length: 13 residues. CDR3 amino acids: CASSAWTGNEQYF. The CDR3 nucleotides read TGTGCCAGCAGTGCCTGGACAGGGAACGAGCAGTACTTC.

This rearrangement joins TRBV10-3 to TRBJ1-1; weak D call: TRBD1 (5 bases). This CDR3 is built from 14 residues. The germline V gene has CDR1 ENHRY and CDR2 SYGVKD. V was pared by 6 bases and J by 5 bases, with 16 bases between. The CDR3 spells CAISVRGEGTEAFF. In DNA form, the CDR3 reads TGTGCCATCAGCGTGAGAGGGGAGGGGACTGAAGCTTTCTTT.

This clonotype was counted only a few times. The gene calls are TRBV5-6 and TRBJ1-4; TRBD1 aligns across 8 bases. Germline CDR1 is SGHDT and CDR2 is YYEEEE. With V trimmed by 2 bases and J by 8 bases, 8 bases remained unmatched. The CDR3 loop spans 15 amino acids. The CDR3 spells CASSFAGTGQEKLFF. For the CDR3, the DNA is TGTGCCAGCAGCTTCGCCGGGACAGGACAAGAAAAACTGTTTTTT.

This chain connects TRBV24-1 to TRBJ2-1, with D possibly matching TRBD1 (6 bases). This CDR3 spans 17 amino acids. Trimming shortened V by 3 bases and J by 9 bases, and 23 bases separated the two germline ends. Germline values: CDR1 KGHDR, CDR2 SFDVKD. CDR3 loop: CATSDLPRQVCLTEQFF. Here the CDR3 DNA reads TGTGCCACCAGTGATCTACCAAGACAGGTATGCTTGACTGAGCAGTTCTTC.

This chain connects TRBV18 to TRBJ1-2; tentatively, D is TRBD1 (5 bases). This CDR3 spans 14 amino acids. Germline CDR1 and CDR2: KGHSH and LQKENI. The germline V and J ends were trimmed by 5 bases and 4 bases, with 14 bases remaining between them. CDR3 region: CASSASGTAYGYTF. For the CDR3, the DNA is TGTGCCAGCTCAGCATCCGGGACCGCCTATGGCTACACCTTC.

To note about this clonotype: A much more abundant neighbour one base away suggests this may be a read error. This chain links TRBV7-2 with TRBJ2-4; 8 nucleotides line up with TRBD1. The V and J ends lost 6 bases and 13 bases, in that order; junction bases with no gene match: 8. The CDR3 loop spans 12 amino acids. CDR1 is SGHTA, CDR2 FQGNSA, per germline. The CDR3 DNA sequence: TGTGCCAGCAGGGCAGGGGGCCACGGGCAGTACTTC. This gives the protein CASRAGGHGQYF.

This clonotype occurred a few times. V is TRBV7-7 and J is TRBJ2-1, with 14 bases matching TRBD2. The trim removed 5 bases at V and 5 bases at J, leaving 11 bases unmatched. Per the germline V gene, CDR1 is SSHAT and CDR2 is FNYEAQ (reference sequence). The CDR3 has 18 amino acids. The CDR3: CASSPSRLAGGPNNEQFF. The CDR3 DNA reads TGTGCCAGCAGCCCCTCTCGACTAGCGGGAGGGCCAAACAATGAGCAGTTCTTC.

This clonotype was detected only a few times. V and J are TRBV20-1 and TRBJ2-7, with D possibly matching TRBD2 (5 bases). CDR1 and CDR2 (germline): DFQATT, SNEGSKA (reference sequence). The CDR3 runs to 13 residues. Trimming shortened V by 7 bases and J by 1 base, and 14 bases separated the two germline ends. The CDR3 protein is CSGRSAVSYEQYF. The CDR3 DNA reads TGCAGTGGGAGGTCCGCAGTTTCCTACGAGCAGTACTTC.

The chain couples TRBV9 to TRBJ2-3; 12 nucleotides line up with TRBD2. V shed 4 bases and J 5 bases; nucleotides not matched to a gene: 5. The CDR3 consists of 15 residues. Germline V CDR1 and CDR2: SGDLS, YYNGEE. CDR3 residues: CASSILAGGIDTQYF. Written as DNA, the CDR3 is TGTGCCAGCAGCATCCTAGCGGGAGGGATAGATACGCAGTATTTT.